This T cell receptor beta chain was sequenced during a study of regulatory T cells in long-lasting Graves disease. Regarding the study as a whole: Under persistent disease, TRBV28, TRBJ1-2 and TRBJ2-5 were used preferentially.

The sample holds many counts of this clonotype. Its target is not known. Time point reported: newly diagnosed GD, antithyroid drugs for less than 3 months. Preparation of the TCR library used RNA extracted from PBMCs. Nine milliliters of peripheral blood were drawn into EDTA tubes. Relying on iRepertoire HTBI primers and Arm-PCR of CDR3 regions, the team built TCR beta libraries. In the original processing: Detected in the samples were roughly 60 TRBV and 14 to 15 TRBJ segments. TCRdb re-analysed the multiplex PCR reads in MiXCR, keeping a single row per CDR3 protein. What appears here as the V and J calls and clone size reflects TCRdb's work, not the paper's. This sample yields roughly 530,000 distinct CDR3 sequences, of which about 15% are seen a single time; 25% belongs to the top ten. Germline V CDR1 and CDR2: DFQATT, SNEGSKA (reference sequence). V was trimmed by 2 bases and J by 0 bases, leaving 5 bases between them. CDR3 length equals 12 residues.

The sample was also linked to a second study, of T cells in Graves' hyperthyroidism and ophthalmopathy. Per that paper: Expanded thyroid clonotypes (above 0.001) were mostly also found in blood.

The sequenced sample was peripheral blood mononuclear cells (PBMCs), obtained at new diagnosis, from a patient treated with antithyroid drugs. The chain is built from TRBV20-1 and TRBJ2-7, with D hard to call. The receptor's source is a woman aged 40 to 65 with Graves disease. This CDR3 is CSARSISYEQYF. The DNA for the CDR3 is TGCAGTGCTAGATCCATCTCCTACGAGCAGTACTTC.